The rows below give T cell receptor beta chains drawn from one sample of a study of CD8 T cells in Susac syndrome. One entry per CDR3 protein results from TCRdb running MiXCR on the immunoSEQ multiplex PCR reads. The sample includes fewer than 350,000 distinct CDR3 sequences, roughly nine tenths of them seen just once. Sequences were obtained from CD4+ T cells from PBMCs. All receptors come from a human donor with multiple sclerosis. Each CDR3 is given with its conserved first and last residue. The D gene is left open where the match is weak. Where a row states a size, it is once, few, many or the class of an expanded clone; other rows omit it.

D gene: NA
V gene: TRBV11-3
J gene: TRBJ2-7
clone size: NA
CDR3 protein: CASRIGTTTYEQYF
CDR3 DNA: TGTGCCAGCAGAATTGGGACGACGACCTACGAGCAGTACTTC

D gene: NA
V gene: TRBV6-1
J gene: TRBJ1-2
clone size: NA
CDR3 protein: CASSEFVTASGYTF
CDR3 DNA: TGTGCCAGCAGTGAATTCGTGACAGCTAGCGGCTACACCTTC

D gene: NA
V gene: TRBV29-1
J gene: TRBJ2-7
clone size: NA
CDR3 protein: CSVEGTGYYEQYF
CDR3 DNA: TGCAGCGTTGAAGGGACGGGTTACTACGAGCAGTACTTC

D gene: NA
V gene: TRBV18
J gene: TRBJ2-7
clone size: NA
CDR3 protein: CASSPPGTHEQYF
CDR3 DNA: TGTGCCAGCTCACCACCAGGGACCCACGAGCAGTACTTC

D gene: NA
V gene: TRBV7-9
J gene: TRBJ2-3
clone size: NA
CDR3 protein: CASSPWGADTQYF
CDR3 DNA: TGTGCCAGCAGCCCTTGGGGCGCAGATACGCAGTATTTT

D gene: TRBD1
V gene: TRBV3-1
J gene: TRBJ2-3
clone size: NA
CDR3 protein: CASSRTRQGAQYF
CDR3 DNA: TGTGCCAGCAGCCGTACGAGACAGGGCGCGCAGTATTTT

D gene: NA
V gene: TRBV6-2/TRBV6-3
J gene: TRBJ2-3
clone size: NA
CDR3 protein: CASSPVPRSRRTDTQYF
CDR3 DNA: TGTGCCAGCAGTCCAGTTCCTCGCTCGAGACGTACAGATACGCAGTATTTT

D gene: TRBD1
V gene: TRBV20-1
J gene: TRBJ2-7
clone size: NA
CDR3 protein: CSANGQGNTYEQYF
CDR3 DNA: TGCAGTGCTAACGGACAGGGTAACACCTACGAGCAGTACTTC

D gene: TRBD1
V gene: TRBV19
J gene: TRBJ2-5
clone size: NA
CDR3 protein: CASSIGQGAGETQYF
CDR3 DNA: TGTGCCAGTAGTATAGGCCAGGGGGCGGGAGAGACCCAGTACTTC

D gene: NA
V gene: TRBV3-1
J gene: TRBJ1-6
clone size: NA
CDR3 protein: CASSQGPGQSNSPLHF
CDR3 DNA: TGTGCCAGCAGCCAGGGGCCCGGCCAATCCAATTCACCCCTCCACTTT

D gene: NA
V gene: TRBV5-6
J gene: TRBJ2-1
clone size: NA
CDR3 protein: CASSSDLGAGGGEQFF
CDR3 DNA: TGTGCCAGCAGCTCGGACCTAGGCGCGGGCGGCGGTGAGCAGTTCTTC

D gene: NA
V gene: TRBV20-1
J gene: TRBJ2-2
clone size: NA
CDR3 protein: CSARHLARGNTGELFF
CDR3 DNA: TGCAGTGCTAGACACTTAGCCCGAGGGAACACCGGGGAGCTGTTTTTT

D gene: NA
V gene: TRBV9
J gene: TRBJ2-3
clone size: NA
CDR3 protein: CASSVGSSGTDTQYF
CDR3 DNA: TGTGCCAGCAGCGTAGGTAGTTCGGGCACAGATACGCAGTATTTT

D gene: TRBD2
V gene: TRBV29-1
J gene: TRBJ2-3
clone size: NA
CDR3 protein: CSVEKREGRPDTQYF
CDR3 DNA: TGCAGCGTTGAAAAGCGGGAGGGCCGGCCAGATACGCAGTATTTT

D gene: NA
V gene: TRBV27
J gene: TRBJ2-3
clone size: NA
CDR3 protein: CASSLASGTDTQYF
CDR3 DNA: TGTGCCAGCAGTTTAGCTAGCGGCACAGATACGCAGTATTTT

D gene: TRBD2
V gene: TRBV5-1
J gene: TRBJ2-7
clone size: NA
CDR3 protein: CASTLATSGSDEQYF
CDR3 DNA: TGCGCCAGCACCTTGGCCACTAGCGGGAGTGACGAGCAGTACTTC

D gene: TRBD2
V gene: TRBV30
J gene: TRBJ2-3
clone size: NA
CDR3 protein: CAWSVRRGGRDTQYF
CDR3 DNA: TGTGCCTGGAGTGTACGGCGGGGGGGGCGAGATACGCAGTATTTT

D gene: NA
V gene: TRBV7-2
J gene: TRBJ2-7
clone size: once
CDR3 protein: CASSLASSSGSYEQYF
CDR3 DNA: TGTGCCAGCAGCTTAGCGTCTTCGAGCGGCTCCTACGAGCAGTACTTC

D gene: TRBD2
V gene: TRBV24-1
J gene: TRBJ2-1
clone size: once
CDR3 protein: CATSRSGSGSYNEQFF
CDR3 DNA: TGTGCCACCAGTCGAAGCGGGAGCGGCTCCTACAATGAGCAGTTCTTC

D gene: NA
V gene: TRBV5-1
J gene: TRBJ2-7
clone size: NA
CDR3 protein: CASSSSGIATYEQYF
CDR3 DNA: TGCGCCAGCAGCAGCTCGGGGATCGCTACCTACGAGCAGTACTTC

D gene: NA
V gene: TRBV6-5
J gene: TRBJ2-1
clone size: NA
CDR3 protein: CASSYSGTEQFF
CDR3 DNA: TGTGCCAGCAGTTACTCGGGGACTGAGCAGTTCTTC

D gene: NA
V gene: TRBV11-2
J gene: TRBJ2-1
clone size: NA
CDR3 protein: CASSPPGEPKFEQFF
CDR3 DNA: TGTGCCAGCAGCCCCCCCGGGGAGCCTAAATTTGAGCAGTTCTTC

D gene: NA
V gene: TRBV5-1
J gene: TRBJ2-7
clone size: NA
CDR3 protein: CASSWGADSYEQYF
CDR3 DNA: TGCGCCAGCAGCTGGGGAGCTGATTCCTACGAGCAGTACTTC

D gene: NA
V gene: TRBV5-6
J gene: TRBJ1-6
clone size: few
CDR3 protein: CASSRNSPLHF
CDR3 DNA: TGTGCCAGCAGCCGGAATTCACCCCTCCACTTT

D gene: TRBD1
V gene: TRBV10-1
J gene: TRBJ2-2
clone size: NA
CDR3 protein: CASSGRQGNTGELFF
CDR3 DNA: TGCGCCAGCAGTGGGAGACAGGGTAACACCGGGGAGCTGTTTTTT

D gene: TRBD2
V gene: TRBV20-1
J gene: TRBJ2-4
clone size: NA
CDR3 protein: CSASKGTSGTNIQYF
CDR3 DNA: TGCAGTGCTAGCAAAGGGACTAGCGGGACAAACATTCAGTACTTC

D gene: TRBD1
V gene: TRBV6-4
J gene: TRBJ2-2
clone size: NA
CDR3 protein: CASSPEGQLGGELFF
CDR3 DNA: TGTGCCAGCAGCCCCGAGGGACAGTTGGGCGGGGAGCTGTTTTTT

D gene: TRBD1
V gene: TRBV28
J gene: TRBJ2-7
clone size: NA
CDR3 protein: CASSPYGTGVYEQYF
CDR3 DNA: TGTGCCAGCAGTCCCTATGGGACAGGGGTCTACGAGCAGTACTTC